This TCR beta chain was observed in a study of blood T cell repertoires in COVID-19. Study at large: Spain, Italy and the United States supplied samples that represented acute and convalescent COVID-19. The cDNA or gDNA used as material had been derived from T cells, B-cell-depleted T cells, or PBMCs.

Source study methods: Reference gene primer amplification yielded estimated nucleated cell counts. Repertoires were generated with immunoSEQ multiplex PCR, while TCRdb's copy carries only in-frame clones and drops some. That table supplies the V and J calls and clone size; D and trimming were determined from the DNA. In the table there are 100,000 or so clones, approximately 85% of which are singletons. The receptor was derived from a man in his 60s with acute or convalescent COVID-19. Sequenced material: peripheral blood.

CDR3 amino acids: CSASQGWGQPQHF. CDR3 coding DNA: TGCAGTGCTAGTCAGGGGTGGGGGCAGCCCCAGCATTTT. The chain employs TRBV20-1 and TRBJ1-5; possibly TRBD1 for D (6 bases). Germline V gene lookup returns CDR1 DFQATT and CDR2 SNEGSKA (reference sequence). Trimming shortened V by 3 bases and J by 7 bases, and 13 bases separated the two germline ends. The CDR3 has 13 amino acids.